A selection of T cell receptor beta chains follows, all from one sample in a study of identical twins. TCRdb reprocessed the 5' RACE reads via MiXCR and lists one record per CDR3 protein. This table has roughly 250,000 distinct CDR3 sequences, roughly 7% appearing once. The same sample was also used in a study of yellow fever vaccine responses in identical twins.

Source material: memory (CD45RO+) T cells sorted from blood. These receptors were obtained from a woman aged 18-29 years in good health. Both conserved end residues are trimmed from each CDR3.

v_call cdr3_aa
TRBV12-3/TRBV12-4 ASRPGTDNSPLH
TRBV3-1 ASSQGDRAGANEQF
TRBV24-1 ATSEQGTQKLF
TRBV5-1 ASSLVGQQYEQY
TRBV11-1 ASSPGPQGETQY
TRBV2 ATGTGAYNEQF
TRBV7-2 ASSLDPSLETQY
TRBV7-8 ASSLGTGVFRAEAF
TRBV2 ASSPGGNTEAF
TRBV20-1 SASLTGQQPQH
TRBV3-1 ASSRLAGGPGPDTDTQY
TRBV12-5 ASGPKQDTDNEQF
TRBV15 ATSREGRGSNQPQH
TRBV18 ASSPPRNSYNEQF
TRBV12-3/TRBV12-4 ASSRSGTAYNEQF
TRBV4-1 ASSQPTTGNTEAF
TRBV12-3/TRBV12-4 ASSLGAGGNYGYT
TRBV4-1 ASSEFTGGSTDTQY
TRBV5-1 ASRGSHPSLEKLF
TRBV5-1 ASSLVGDRAGANVLT
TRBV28 ASSLATGAKLF
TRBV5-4 ASSLGGQGASGANVLT
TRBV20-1 SARVAGNNNSPLH
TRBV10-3 AITPGGSGETQY
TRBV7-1 ASSSGLENIQY
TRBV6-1 ASRSTGVLYGYT
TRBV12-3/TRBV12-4 ASSSFSTDTQY
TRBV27 ASRGLAGLDTQY
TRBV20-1 SASRTSGGDEQF
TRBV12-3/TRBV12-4 ASQQGGYNEQF
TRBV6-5 ASSYADGTYGYT
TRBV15 ATSRGGTGETQY
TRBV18 ASSPTRAGANTGELF
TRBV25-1 ASSEYWGNTEAF
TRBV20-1 SGPRDRVRSSYNEQF
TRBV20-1 SANSQGSTDTQY
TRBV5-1 ASSLGGTSGSTDTQY
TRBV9 ASSVSGANTGELF
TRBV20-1 SAYETGNSYEQY
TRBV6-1 ASRRQGGAF
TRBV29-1 SVGTSGSPGQF
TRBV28 ASSDTGTSGETQY
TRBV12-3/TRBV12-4 ASSFRIQGATYNEQF
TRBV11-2 ASSSSTGFYGYT
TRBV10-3 AITRTEPISKNTGELF
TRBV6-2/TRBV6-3 ASRWKQETQY
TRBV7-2 ASSSYSNQPQH
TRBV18 ASSRGLAPDTQY
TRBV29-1 SVPTGQAGTEAF
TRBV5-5 ASRRTGAGTEAF
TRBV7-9 ASSLERITDTQY
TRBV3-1 ASSQDGTGAFEQY
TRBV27 ATTAGVGYTDTQY
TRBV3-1 ASSQDRTGGYNQPQH
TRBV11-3 ASSARTRPDTQY
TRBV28 ASSLVKTGSDFFNQPQH
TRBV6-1 ASSSTGIQETQY
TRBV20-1 SATPGTGLSPLH